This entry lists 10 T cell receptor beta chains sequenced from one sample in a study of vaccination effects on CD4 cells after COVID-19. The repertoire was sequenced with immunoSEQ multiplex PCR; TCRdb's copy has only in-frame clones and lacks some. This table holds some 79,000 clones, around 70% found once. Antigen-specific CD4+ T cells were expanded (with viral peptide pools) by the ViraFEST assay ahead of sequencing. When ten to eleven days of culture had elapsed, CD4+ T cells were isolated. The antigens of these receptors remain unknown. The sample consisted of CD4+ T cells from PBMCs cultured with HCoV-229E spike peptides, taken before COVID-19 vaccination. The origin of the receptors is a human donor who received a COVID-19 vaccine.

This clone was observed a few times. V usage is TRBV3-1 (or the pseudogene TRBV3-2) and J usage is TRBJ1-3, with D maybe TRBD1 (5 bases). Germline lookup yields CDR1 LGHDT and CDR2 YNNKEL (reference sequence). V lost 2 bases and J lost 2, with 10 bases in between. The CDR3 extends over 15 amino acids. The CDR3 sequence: CASSQMPGTGNTIYF. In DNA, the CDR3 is TGTGCCAGCAGCCAAATGCCAGGGACTGGAAACACCATATATTTT.

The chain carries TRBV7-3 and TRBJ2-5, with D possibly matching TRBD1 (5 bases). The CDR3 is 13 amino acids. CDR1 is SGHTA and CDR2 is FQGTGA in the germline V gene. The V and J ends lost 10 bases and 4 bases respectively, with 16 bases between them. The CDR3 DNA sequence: TGTGCCACCTCGTCGGGCCAGGGAGAGACCCAGTACTTC. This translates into CATSSGQGETQYF.

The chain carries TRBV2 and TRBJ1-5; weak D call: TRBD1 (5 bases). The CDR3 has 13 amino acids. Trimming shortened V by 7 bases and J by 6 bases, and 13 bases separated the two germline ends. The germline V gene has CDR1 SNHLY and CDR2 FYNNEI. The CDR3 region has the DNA TGTGCCAGCATACTGGGGCAAGGTCAGCCCCAGCATTTT. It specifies CASILGQGQPQHF.

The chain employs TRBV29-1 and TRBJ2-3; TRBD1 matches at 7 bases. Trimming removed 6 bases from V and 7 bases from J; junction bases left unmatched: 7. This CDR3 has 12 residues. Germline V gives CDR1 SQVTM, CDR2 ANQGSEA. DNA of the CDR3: TGCAGCGTCACCCAGGGGGAAAATACGCAGTATTTT. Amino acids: CSVTQGENTQYF.

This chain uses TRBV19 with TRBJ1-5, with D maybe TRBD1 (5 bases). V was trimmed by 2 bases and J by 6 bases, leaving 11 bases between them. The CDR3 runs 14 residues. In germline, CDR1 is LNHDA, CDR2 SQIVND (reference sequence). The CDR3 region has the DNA TGTGCCAGTAGTATAAGCAGGGAAGGTCAGCCCCAGCATTTT. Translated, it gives CASSISREGQPQHF.

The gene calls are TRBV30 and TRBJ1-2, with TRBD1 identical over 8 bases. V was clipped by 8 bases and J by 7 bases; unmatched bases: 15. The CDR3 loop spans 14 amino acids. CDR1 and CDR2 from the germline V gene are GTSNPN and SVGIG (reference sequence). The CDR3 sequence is CAGTGQGLFSGYTF. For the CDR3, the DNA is TGTGCCGGAACCGGACAGGGCCTTTTTTCTGGCTACACCTTC.

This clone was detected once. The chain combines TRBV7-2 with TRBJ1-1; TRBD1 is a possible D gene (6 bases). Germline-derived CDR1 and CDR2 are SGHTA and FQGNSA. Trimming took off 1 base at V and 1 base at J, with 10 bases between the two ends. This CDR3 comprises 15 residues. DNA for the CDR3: TGTGCCAGCAGCTTAGTAGGGACAACGAACACTGAAGCTTTCTTT. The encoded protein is CASSLVGTTNTEAFF. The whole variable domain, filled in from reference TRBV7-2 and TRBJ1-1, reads GAGVSQSPSNKVTEKGKDVELRCDPISGHTALYWYRQSLGQGLEFLIYFQGNSAPDKSGLPSDRFSAERTGGSVSTLTIQRTQQEDSAVYLCASSLVGTTNTEAFFGQGTRLTVV.

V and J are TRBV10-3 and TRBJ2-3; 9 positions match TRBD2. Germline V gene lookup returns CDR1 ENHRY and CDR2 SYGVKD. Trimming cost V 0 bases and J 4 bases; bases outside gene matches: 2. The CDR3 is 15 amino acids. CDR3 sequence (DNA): TGTGCCATCAGTGAGTCCGGCGGGGGGGCAGATACGCAGTATTTT. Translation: CAISESGGGADTQYF.

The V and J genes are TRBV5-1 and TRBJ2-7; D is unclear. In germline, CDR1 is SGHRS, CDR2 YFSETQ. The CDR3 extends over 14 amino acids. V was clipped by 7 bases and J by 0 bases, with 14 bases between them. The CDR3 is CASQPIPDSYEQYV. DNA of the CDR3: TGCGCCAGCCAACCTATCCCGGACTCCTACGAGCAGTACGTC.

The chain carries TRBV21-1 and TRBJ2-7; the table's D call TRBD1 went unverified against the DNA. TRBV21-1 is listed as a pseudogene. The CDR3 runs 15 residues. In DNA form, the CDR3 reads TGTGCCAGCAGCAAACGACGGACAGGGGGGGACGAGCAGTACGTC. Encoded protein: CASSKRRTGGDEQYV.